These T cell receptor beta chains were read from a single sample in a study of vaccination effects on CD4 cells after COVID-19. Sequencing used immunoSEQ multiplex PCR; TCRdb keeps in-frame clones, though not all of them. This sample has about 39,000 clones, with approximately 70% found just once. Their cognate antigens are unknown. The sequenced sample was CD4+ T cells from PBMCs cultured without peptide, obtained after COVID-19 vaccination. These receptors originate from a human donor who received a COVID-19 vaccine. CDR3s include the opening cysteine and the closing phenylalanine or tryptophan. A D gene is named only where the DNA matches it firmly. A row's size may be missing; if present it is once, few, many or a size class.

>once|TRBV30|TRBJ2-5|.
CAWAVTGRGQETQYF
TGTGCCTGGGCTGTGACAGGGCGGGGGCAAGAGACCCAGTACTTC
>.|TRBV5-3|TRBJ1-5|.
CAPWGSRERPQHF
TGTGCCCCATGGGGCAGCCGCGAAAGGCCCCAGCATTTT
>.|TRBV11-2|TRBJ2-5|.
CASSLTSQETQYF
TGTGCCAGCAGCTTAACGTCGCAAGAGACCCAGTACTTC
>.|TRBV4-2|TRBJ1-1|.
CASSQDLVGSGRNTEAFF
TGTGCCAGCAGCCAAGATTTAGTTGGGTCAGGGAGGAACACTGAAGCTTTCTTT
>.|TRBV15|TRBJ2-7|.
CATSRDRGYEQYF
TGTGCCACCAGCAGAGACAGGGGCTACGAGCAGTACTTC
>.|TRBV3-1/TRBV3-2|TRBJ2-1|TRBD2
CASSHSGRGYNEQFF
TGTGCCAGCAGCCATAGCGGGAGAGGGTACAATGAGCAGTTCTTC
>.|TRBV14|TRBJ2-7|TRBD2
CASSQGRLAGRLSYEQYF
TGTGCCAGCAGCCAAGGGAGACTAGCGGGGAGACTCTCCTACGAGCAGTACTTC
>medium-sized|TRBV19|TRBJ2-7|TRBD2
CASSRKSPGLAGTWEQYF
TGTGCCAGTAGCCGAAAGTCCCCGGGACTAGCGGGGACGTGGGAGCAGTACTTC
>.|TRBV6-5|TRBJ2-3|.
CASSYSPGRTDTQYF
TGTGCCAGCAGTTACTCCCCAGGGCGCACAGATACGCAGTATTTT
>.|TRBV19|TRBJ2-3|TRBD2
CASSTLGSGRGTDTQYF
TGTGCCAGTAGCACCCTCGGCAGCGGGAGAGGCACAGATACGCAGTATTTT
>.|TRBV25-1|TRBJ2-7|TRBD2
CASIGGGVYEQYF
TGTGCCAGCATCGGGGGGGGAGTCTACGAGCAGTACTTC
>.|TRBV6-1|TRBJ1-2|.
CASSDRFYGYTF
TGTGCCAGCAGTGATCGGTTTTATGGCTACACCTTC
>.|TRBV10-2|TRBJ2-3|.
CASLASGTDTQYF
TGCGCCTCCCTGGCTAGCGGCACAGATACGCAGTATTTT
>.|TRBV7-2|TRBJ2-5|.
CASSSLKVTQYF
TGTGCCAGCTCCTCCCTGAAAGTAACCCAGTACTTC
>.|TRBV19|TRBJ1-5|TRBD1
CASSIAGQQLNQPQHF
TGTGCCAGTAGTATAGCGGGACAGCAACTAAATCAGCCCCAGCATTTT
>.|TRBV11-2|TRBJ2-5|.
CASSLAHLETQYF
TGTGCCAGCAGCTTAGCCCACCTAGAGACCCAGTACTTC
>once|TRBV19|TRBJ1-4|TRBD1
CASSTGGDEKLFF
TGTGCCAGTAGCACAGGGGGCGATGAAAAACTGTTTTTT
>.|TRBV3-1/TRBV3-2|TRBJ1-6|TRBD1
CASSQGRTGPSPLHF
TGTGCCAGCAGCCAAGGCCGGACAGGGCCTTCACCCCTCCACTTT
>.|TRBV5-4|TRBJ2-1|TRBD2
CASSLGTSGGQINNEQFF
TGTGCCAGCAGCTTGGGGACTAGCGGGGGGCAGATAAACAATGAGCAGTTCTTC
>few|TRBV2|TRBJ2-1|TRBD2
CASKKRGGINEQFF
TGTGCCAGTAAGAAGCGGGGGGGTATCAATGAGCAGTTCTTC
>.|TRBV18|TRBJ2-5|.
CASSPSYLETQYF
TGTGCCAGCTCACCATCATACTTAGAGACCCAGTACTTC
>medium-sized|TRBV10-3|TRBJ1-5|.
CAISGGLEAGSYQPQHF
TGTGCCATCAGTGGAGGGTTGGAGGCAGGGTCATATCAGCCCCAGCATTTT
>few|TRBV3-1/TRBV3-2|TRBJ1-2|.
CASSQTYLSTAGGYTF
TGTGCCAGCAGCCAAACCTACCTATCTACGGCGGGGGGCTACACCTTC
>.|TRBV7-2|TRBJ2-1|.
CASSLSEGAYNEQFF
TGTGCCAGCAGCTTATCGGAGGGCGCCTACAATGAGCAGTTCTTC
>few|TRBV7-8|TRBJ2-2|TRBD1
CADRQGYTGELFF
TGTGCCGACCGACAGGGGTACACCGGGGAGCTGTTTTTT
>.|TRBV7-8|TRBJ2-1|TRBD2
CASSASRGVHNEQFF
TGTGCCAGCAGCGCCTCGCGGGGGGTCCACAATGAGCAGTTCTTC
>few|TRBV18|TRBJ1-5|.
CASSPGHTMGQPQHF
TGTGCCAGCTCACCAGGACACACCATGGGTCAGCCCCAGCATTTT
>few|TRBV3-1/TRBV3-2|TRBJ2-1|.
CASSPGWEQFF
TGTGCCAGCAGCCCGGGCTGGGAGCAGTTCTTC
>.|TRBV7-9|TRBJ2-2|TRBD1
CASSLVRGQGILRAGELFF
TGTGCCAGCAGCTTAGTCCGCGGACAGGGGATCTTGAGGGCCGGGGAGCTGTTTTTT
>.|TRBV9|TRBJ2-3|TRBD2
CASSVMAGGPVISTDTQYF
TGTGCCAGCAGCGTAATGGCGGGGGGGCCAGTAATCAGCACAGATACGCAGTATTTT
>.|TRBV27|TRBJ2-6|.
CASRRTGLSAGANVLTF
TGTGCCAGCAGACGTACAGGGTTGAGCGCTGGGGCCAACGTCCTGACTTTC
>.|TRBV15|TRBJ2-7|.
CATSRDRDYEQYF
TGTGCCACCAGCAGAGATCGGGACTACGAGCAGTACTTC
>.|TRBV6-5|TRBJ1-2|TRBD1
CASVETGLIFNGYTF
TGTGCCAGCGTGGAGACAGGGCTGATCTTTAATGGCTACACCTTC
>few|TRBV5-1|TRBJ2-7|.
CASSLRDGTYEQYF
TGCGCCAGCAGCTTGCGGGACGGTACCTACGAGCAGTACTTC
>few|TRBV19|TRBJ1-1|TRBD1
CASSKDRGGKAFF
TGTGCCAGTAGTAAGGACAGGGGGGGAAAGGCTTTCTTT
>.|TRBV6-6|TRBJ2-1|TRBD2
CASSYERGAFNEQFF
TGTGCCAGCAGTTACGAGCGGGGGGCTTTCAATGAGCAGTTCTTC
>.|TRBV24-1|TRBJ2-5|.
CATAGGSETQYF
TGTGCCACCGCTGGTGGGTCTGAGACCCAGTACTTC
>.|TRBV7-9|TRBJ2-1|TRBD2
CASSRTSGRGVGEQFF
TGTGCCAGCAGCCGGACTAGCGGGAGGGGGGTAGGTGAGCAGTTCTTC
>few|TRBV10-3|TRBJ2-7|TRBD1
CAISGTTGAEFYEQYF
TGTGCCATCAGTGGTACCACAGGGGCGGAGTTCTACGAGCAGTACTTC
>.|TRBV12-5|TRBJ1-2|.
CASGLALERGAPFDGYTF
TGTGCTAGTGGTTTGGCCCTGGAGAGGGGGGCACCTTTTGATGGCTACACCTTC
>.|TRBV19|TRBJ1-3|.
CASGNPATGSGNTIYF
TGTGCCAGTGGCAACCCCGCCACAGGGTCAGGAAACACCATATATTTT
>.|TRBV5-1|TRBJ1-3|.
CASSDSPLGNTIYF
TGCGCCAGCAGCGACAGCCCGCTTGGAAACACCATATATTTT
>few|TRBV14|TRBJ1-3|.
CASSSGQLLYGNTIYF
TGTGCCAGCAGCTCAGGACAGCTCCTCTATGGAAACACCATATATTTT
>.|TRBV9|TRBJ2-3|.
CASSQTRTDTQYF
TGTGCCAGCAGCCAAACGAGGACAGATACGCAGTATTTT
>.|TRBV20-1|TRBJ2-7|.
CSASYWRGHLYEQYF
TGCAGTGCTAGTTACTGGAGGGGACACCTCTACGAGCAGTACTTC
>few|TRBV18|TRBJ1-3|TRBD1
CASSPPGTGGLGNTIYF
TGTGCCAGCTCACCACCGGGGACAGGGGGCCTCGGAAACACCATATATTTT
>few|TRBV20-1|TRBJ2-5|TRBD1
CSASDRVGSQETQYF
TGCAGTGCTAGTGACAGGGTAGGATCACAAGAGACCCAGTACTTC